This T cell receptor (beta chain) was captured in a study of T cells after posttransplantation cyclophosphamide. General study results and limits: Skin or GI-infiltrating T cells shared few TRB sequences with blood.

Note on this clone: What it binds is not known.

TCRdb's copy holds only in-frame clones and misses some; the assay was immunoSEQ multiplex PCR. The sample lists about 32,000 clones, 91% occurring once. Cells defined as naive were viable CD3+CD4+ or CD3+CD8+ and CCR7+CD45RA+CD45RO-CD95-CD27+CD28+. Trimming shortened V by 0 bases and J by 5 bases, and 13 bases separated the two germline ends. Germline loops: CDR1 MNHEY, CDR2 SVGAGI. The CDR3 length is 15 residues. The V call is TRBV6-5, the J call TRBJ1-1; perhaps TRBD1 as D (5 bases). The source material was naive CD4+ T cells sorted from blood. This clonotype originated in a man younger than 45 in good health and a related stem cell transplant donor. CDR3 amino acids: CASSYSVGRGTEAFF. As DNA, the CDR3 is TGTGCCAGCAGTTACTCTGTAGGCCGGGGGACTGAAGCTTTCTTT.